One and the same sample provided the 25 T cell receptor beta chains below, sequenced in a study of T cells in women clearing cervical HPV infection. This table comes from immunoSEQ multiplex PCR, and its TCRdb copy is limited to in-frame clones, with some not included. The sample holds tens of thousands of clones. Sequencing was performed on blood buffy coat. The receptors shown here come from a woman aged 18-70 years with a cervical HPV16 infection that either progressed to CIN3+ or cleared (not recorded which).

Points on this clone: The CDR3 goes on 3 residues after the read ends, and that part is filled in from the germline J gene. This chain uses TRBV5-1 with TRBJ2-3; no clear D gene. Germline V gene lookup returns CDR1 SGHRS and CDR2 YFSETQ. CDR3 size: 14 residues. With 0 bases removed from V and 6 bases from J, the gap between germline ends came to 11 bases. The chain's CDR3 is CASSLDQYSDTQYF. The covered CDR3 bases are TGCGCCAGCAGCTTGGATCAGTATTCTGATACG.

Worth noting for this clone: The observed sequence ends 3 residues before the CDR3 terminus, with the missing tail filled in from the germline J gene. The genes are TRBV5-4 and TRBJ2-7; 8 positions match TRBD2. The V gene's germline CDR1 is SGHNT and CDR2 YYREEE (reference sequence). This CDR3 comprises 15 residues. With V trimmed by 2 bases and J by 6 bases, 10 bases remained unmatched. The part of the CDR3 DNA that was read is TGTGCCAGCAGCTTACGGGGGGGCGGGTTGTCCGAG. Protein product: CASSLRGGGLSE. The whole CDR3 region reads CASSLRGGGLSEQYF.

The CDR3 sequence: CATSSSDTGELFF. CDR3 DNA, as far as it was read: TGTGCCACCAGCAGCAGTGACACCGGGGAG. The chain employs TRBV15 and TRBJ2-2; D is unclear. The CDR3 extends 3 residues past the end of the read, so its final part is completed from the germline J gene. The CDR3 has 13 amino acids. Per the germline V gene, CDR1 is LNHNV and CDR2 is YYDKDF (reference sequence). The germline V and J ends were trimmed by 3 bases and 3 bases, with 5 bases remaining between them.

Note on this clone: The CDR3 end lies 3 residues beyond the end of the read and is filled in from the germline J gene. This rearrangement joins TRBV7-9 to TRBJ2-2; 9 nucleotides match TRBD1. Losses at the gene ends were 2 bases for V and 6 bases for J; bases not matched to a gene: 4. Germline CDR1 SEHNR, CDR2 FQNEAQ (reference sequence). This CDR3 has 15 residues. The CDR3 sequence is CASSLQTGGAGELFF. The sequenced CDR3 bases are TGTGCCAGCAGCTTACAGACAGGGGGGGCCGGGGAG.

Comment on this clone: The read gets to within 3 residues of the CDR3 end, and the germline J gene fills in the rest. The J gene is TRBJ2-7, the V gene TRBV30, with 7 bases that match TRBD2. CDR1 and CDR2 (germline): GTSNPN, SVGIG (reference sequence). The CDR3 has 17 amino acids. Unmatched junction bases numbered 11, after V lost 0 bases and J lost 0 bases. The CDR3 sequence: CAWSVPPSGLLSYEQYF. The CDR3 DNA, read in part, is TGTGCCTGGAGTGTACCGCCTAGCGGCCTCCTCTCCTACGAG.

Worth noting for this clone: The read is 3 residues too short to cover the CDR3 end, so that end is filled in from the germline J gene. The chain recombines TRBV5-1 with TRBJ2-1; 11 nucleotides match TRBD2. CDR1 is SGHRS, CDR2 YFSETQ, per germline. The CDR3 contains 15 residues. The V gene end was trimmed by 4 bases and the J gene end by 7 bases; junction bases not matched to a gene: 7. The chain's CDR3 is CASSDTSGSVNEQFF. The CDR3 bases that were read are TGCGCCAGCAGCGATACTAGCGGGAGCGTAAATGAG.

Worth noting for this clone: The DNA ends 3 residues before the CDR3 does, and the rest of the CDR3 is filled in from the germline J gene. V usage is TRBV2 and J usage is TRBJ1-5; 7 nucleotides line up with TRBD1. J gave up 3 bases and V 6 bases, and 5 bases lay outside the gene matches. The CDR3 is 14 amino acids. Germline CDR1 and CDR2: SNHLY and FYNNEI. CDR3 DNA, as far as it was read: TGTGCCAGCAGCCAGGGGGTCCTCAATCAGCCC. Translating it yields CASSQGVLNQP. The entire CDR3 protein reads CASSQGVLNQPQHF.

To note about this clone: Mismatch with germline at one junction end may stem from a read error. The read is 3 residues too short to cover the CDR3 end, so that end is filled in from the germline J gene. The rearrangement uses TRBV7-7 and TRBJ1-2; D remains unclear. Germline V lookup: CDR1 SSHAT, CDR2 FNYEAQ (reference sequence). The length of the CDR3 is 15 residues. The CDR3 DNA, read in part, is TGTGCTAGCAGCGACGGACTAGCGGGAGTCGGTGGG. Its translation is CASSDGLAGVGG. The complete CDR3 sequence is CASSDGLAGVGGYTF.

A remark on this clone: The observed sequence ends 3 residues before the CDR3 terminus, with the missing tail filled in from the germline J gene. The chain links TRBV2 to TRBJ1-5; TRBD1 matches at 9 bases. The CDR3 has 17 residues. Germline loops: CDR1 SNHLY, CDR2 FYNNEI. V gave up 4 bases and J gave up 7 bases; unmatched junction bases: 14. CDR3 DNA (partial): TGTGCCAGCAGTGGGGGTTCCGGGACAGGGTATAGACAGCCC. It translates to CASSGGSGTGYRQP. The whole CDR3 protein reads CASSGGSGTGYRQPQHF.

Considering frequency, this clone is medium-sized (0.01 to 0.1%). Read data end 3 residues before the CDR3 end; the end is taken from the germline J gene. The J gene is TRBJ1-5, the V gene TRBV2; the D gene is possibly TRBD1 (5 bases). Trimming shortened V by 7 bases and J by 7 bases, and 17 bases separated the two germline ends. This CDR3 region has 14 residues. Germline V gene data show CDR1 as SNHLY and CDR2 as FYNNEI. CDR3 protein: CASTSGGGLQPQHF. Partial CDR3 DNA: TGTGCCAGCACCTCTGGCGGGGGGTTACAGCCC.

Partial CDR3 DNA: TGCAGTGCGCCTAGTCTCGGACAGGGGAACAATGAG. Protein sequence: CSAPSLGQGNNE. The CDR3 as a whole reads CSAPSLGQGNNEQFF. The chain is built from TRBV20-1 and TRBJ2-1, with 9 nucleotides matching TRBD1. The CDR3 end lies 3 residues beyond the end of the read and is filled in from the germline J gene. V gave up 6 bases and J gave up 5 bases; unmatched junction bases: 11. Germline-derived CDR1 and CDR2 are DFQATT and SNEGSKA (reference sequence). CDR3 size: 15 residues.

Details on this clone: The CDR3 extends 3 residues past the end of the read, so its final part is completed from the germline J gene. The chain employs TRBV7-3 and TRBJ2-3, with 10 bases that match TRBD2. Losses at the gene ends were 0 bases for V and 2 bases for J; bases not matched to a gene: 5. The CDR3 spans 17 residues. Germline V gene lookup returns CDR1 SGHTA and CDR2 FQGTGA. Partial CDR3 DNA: TGTGCCAGCAGCTTAACTTGGAGCGGGGGGGCCACAGATACG. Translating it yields CASSLTWSGGATDT. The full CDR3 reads CASSLTWSGGATDTQYF.

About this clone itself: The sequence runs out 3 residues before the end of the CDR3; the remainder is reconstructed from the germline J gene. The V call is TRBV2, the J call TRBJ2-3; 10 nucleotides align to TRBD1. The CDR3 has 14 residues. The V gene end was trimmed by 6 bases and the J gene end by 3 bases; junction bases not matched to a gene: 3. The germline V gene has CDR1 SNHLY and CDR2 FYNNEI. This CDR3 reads CASRTGQGTDTQYF. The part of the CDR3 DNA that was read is TGTGCCAGCAGGACGGGACAGGGGACAGATACG.

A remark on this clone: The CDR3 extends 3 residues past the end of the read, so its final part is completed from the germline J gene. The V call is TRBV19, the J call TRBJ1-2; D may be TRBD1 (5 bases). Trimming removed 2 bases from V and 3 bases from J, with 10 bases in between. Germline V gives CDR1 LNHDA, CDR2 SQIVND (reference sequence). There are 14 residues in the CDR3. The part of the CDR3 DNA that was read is TGTGCCAGTAGTATATCGGCAGGGCACTATGGC. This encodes CASSISAGHYG. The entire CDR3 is CASSISAGHYGYTF.

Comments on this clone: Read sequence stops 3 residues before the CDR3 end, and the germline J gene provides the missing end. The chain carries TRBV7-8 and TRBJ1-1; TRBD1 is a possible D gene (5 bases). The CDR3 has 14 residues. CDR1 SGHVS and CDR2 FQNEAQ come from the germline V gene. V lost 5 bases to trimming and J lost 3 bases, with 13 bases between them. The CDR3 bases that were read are TGTGCCAGCAGCACGCAGGGTGGGGACACTGAA. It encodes CASSTQGGDTE. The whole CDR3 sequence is CASSTQGGDTEAFF.

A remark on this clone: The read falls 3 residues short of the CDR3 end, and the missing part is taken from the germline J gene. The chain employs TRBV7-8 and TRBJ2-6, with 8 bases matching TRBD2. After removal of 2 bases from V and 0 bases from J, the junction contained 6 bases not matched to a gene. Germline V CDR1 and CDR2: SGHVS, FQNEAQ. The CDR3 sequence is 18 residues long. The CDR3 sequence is CASSLSPAGDSGANVLTF. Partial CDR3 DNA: TGTGCCAGCAGCTTATCGCCAGCGGGAGACTCTGGGGCCAACGTC.

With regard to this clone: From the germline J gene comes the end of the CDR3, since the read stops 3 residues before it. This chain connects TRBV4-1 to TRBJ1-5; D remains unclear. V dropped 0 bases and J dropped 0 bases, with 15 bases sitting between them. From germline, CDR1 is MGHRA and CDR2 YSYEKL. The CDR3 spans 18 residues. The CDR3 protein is CASSQDFAAANSNQPQHF. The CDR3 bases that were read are TGCGCCAGCAGCCAAGATTTTGCGGCGGCTAATAGCAATCAGCCC.

The chain's CDR3 is CASSQDRVGTEAFF. The sequenced CDR3 bases are TGTGCCAGCAGCCAAGACAGGGTAGGCACTGAA. The V call is TRBV14, the J call TRBJ1-1; D may be TRBD1 (5 bases). The read ends 3 residues shy of where the CDR3 ends; the end is completed using the germline J gene. V was shortened by 0 bases and J by 4 bases, with 9 bases between the two germline ends. Germline V gene data show CDR1 as SGHDN and CDR2 as FVKESK. The CDR3 length is 14 residues.

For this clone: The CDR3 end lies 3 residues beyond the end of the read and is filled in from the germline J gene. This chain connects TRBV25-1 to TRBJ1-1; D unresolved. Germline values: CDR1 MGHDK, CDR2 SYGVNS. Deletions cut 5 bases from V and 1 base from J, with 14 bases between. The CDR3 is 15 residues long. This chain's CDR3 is CASSTHWAGNTEAFF. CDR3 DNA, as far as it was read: TGTGCCAGCAGTACTCACTGGGCAGGGAACACTGAA.

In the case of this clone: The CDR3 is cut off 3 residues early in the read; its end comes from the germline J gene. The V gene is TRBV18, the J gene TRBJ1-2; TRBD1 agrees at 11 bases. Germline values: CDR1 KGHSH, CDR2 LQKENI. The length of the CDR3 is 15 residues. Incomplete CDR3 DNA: TGTGCCAGCTCACCCGGGACAGGGGGTGCCTACGAC. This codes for CASSPGTGGAYD. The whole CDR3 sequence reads CASSPGTGGAYDYTF.

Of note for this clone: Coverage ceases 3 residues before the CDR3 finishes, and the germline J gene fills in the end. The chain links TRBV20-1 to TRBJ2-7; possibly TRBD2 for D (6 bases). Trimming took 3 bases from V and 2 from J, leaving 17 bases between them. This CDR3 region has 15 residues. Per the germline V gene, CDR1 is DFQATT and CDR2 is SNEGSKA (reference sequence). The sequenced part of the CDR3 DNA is TGCAGTGCTAGGTCCAGCGGGTTAGAGACCTACGAG. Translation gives CSARSSGLETYE. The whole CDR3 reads CSARSSGLETYEQYF.

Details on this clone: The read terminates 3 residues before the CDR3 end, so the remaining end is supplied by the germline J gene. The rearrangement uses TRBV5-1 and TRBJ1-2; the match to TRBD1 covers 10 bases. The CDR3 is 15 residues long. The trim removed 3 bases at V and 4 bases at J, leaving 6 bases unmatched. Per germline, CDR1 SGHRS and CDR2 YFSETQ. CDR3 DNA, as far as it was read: TGCGCCAGCAGCTCAAGACAGGGGGCCGGCTATGGC. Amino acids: CASSSRQGAGYG. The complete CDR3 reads CASSSRQGAGYGYTF.

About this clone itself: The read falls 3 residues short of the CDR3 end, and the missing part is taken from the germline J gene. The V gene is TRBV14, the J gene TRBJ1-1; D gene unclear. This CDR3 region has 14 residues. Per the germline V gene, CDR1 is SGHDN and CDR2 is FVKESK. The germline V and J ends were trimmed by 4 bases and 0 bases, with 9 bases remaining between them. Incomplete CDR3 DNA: TGTGCCAGCAGCCGACTTCGATTGAACACTGAA. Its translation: CASSRLRLNTE. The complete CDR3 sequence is CASSRLRLNTEAFF.

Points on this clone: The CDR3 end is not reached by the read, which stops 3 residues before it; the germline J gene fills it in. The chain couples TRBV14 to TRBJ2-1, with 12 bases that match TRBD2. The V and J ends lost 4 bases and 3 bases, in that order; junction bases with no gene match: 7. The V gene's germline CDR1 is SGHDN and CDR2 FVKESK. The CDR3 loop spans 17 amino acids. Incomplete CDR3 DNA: TGTGCCAGCAGCCGTTTACCGGGACTAGCGGGCTACAATGAG. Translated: CASSRLPGLAGYNE. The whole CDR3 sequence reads CASSRLPGLAGYNEQFF.

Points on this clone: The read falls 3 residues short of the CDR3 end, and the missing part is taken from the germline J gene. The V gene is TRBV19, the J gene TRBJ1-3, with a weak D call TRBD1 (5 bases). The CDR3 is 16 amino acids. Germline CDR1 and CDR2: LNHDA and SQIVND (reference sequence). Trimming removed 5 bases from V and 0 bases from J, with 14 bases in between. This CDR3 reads CASSPRYQGSGNTIYF. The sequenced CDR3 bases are TGTGCCAGTAGTCCGCGTTATCAGGGCTCTGGAAACACC.